Shown below are 20 T cell receptor beta chains from a single sample sequenced in a study of T cell repertoires in cytomegalovirus infection. In TCRdb, the reads were re-called with MiXCR into one record per CDR3 protein. The table records around 340,000 distinct CDR3 sequences, roughly 28% of them present only once. No antigen is known for these receptors. The starting material was cultured PBMCs, obtained from culture after CMV antigen stimulation. These receptors all stem from a human donor in good health (CMV status not recorded). Some clones in this sample may be carry-over from other donors' samples.

The chain has TRBV20-1 and TRBJ1-2; 10 nucleotides align to TRBD1. V shed 3 bases and J 5 bases; nucleotides not matched to a gene: 6. CDR3 length equals 14 residues. Per germline, CDR1 DFQATT and CDR2 SNEGSKA (reference sequence). This chain's CDR3 is CSARDPGQGYGYTF. The CDR3 DNA is TGCAGTGCTAGGGATCCGGGACAGGGGTATGGCTACACCTTC.

V gene TRBV6-5 combines with J gene TRBJ1-2, with TRBD1 matching over 7 bases. The ends lost 7 bases at V and 3 bases at J; junction bases unmatched: 5. Germline V gene data show CDR1 as MNHEY and CDR2 as SVGAGI. The CDR3 consists of 13 residues. The CDR3 region is CASTKTGDYGYTF. The CDR3 bases are TGTGCCAGCACCAAAACAGGGGACTATGGCTACACCTTC.

This clonotype has a count of ten or more. CDR3 amino acids: CATRKSGQQEAFF. CDR3 coding DNA: TGTGCCACCAGGAAATCGGGACAGCAAGAAGCTTTCTTT. J is TRBJ1-1 and V is TRBV24-1; 7 nucleotides align to TRBD1. Germline CDR1 reads KGHDR; CDR2 reads SFDVKD. The junction had 9 bases not matched to a gene; V was cut back by 7 bases and J by 8 bases. This CDR3 contains 13 residues.

J is TRBJ1-5 and V is TRBV6-6, with 8 bases fitting TRBD1. After removal of 0 bases from V and 7 bases from J, the junction contained 5 bases not matched to a gene. There are 15 residues in the CDR3. The germline CDR1 and CDR2 sequences are MNHNY and SVGAGI (reference sequence). In DNA, the CDR3 is TGTGCCAGCAGTTACTCGAGGACAGGGAAACAGCCCCAGCATTTT. This sequence encodes CASSYSRTGKQPQHF.

This clonotype appeared a few times. The chain has TRBV5-4 and TRBJ1-1, with D tentatively TRBD1 (6 bases). This CDR3 is built from 15 residues. Germline V gene sequence: CDR1 SGHNT, CDR2 YYREEE (reference sequence). The V gene lost 8 bases and the J gene lost 1 base, with 18 bases spanning the gap. Here the CDR3 DNA reads TGTGCCAGTCACCAGGGACAATTGGGGAACACTGAAGCTTTCTTT. As protein: CASHQGQLGNTEAFF. Combining the CDR3 with reference TRBV5-4 and TRBJ1-1 gives the whole variable domain ETGVTQSPTHLIKTRGQQVTLRCSSQSGHNTVSWYQQALGQGPQFIFQYYREEENGRGNFPPRFSGLQFPNYSSELNVNALELDDSALYLCASHQGQLGNTEAFFGQGTRLTVV.

The chain couples TRBV28 to TRBJ1-2; 7 nucleotides align to TRBD1. In germline, CDR1 is MDHEN, CDR2 SYDVKM. Trimming removed 7 bases from V and 5 bases from J; junction bases left unmatched: 10. The CDR3 loop spans 14 amino acids. The chain's CDR3 is CASITGTGVYGYTF. The CDR3 nucleotides are TGTGCCAGCATAACGGGCACAGGGGTGTATGGCTACACCTTC.

This clonotype has more than one count but fewer than ten. The chain links TRBV24-1 to TRBJ1-2; perhaps TRBD1 as D (6 bases). Germline V gives CDR1 KGHDR, CDR2 SFDVKD. The CDR3 length is 15 residues. Deletions cut 5 bases from V and 4 bases from J, with 16 bases between. CDR3 in DNA: TGTGCCACCAGTGGGTTCAGGGGCGGAAGCTATGGCTACACCTTC. This codes for CATSGFRGGSYGYTF.

The chain carries TRBV7-8 and TRBJ2-3; no firm D call. The V end lost 4 bases, the J end lost 6 bases, and 20 bases lay between the germline ends. The CDR3 sequence is 16 residues long. Germline loops: CDR1 SGHVS, CDR2 FQNEAQ. The CDR3 loop is CASSSRPRNLLDTQYF. For the CDR3, the DNA is TGTGCCAGCAGCTCCCGTCCACGAAACCTCCTGGATACGCAGTATTTT.

There are many counts of this clonotype. The gene calls are TRBV20-1 and TRBJ2-1; 12 bases line up with TRBD2. The CDR3 is made up of 15 amino acids. Unmatched junction bases numbered 12, after V lost 7 bases and J lost 8 bases. The germline V gene has CDR1 DFQATT and CDR2 SNEGSKA (reference sequence). CDR3 protein: CSVARRLAGVDEQFF. The CDR3 bases are TGCAGTGTGGCACGTCGACTAGCGGGGGTTGATGAGCAGTTCTTC.

The J gene is TRBJ1-2, the V gene TRBV5-4; 10 bases map to TRBD1. V lost 3 bases to trimming and J lost 4 bases; unmatched junction nucleotides: 9. The CDR3 is 16 amino acids. The germline V gene has CDR1 SGHNT and CDR2 YYREEE (reference sequence). Here the CDR3 DNA reads TGTGCCAGCAGCTCGAAGAGACAGGGGGCCGGCTATGGCTACACCTTC. The encoded protein is CASSSKRQGAGYGYTF.

J is TRBJ2-7 and V is TRBV18; unclear D gene. The CDR3 sequence is 14 residues long. Germline V gives CDR1 KGHSH, CDR2 LQKENI. Deletions cut 0 bases from V and 2 bases from J, with 8 bases between. The CDR3 spells CASSPPSATYEQYF. DNA for the CDR3: TGTGCCAGCTCACCACCTTCGGCTACCTACGAGCAGTACTTC.

A few counts support this clonotype. This chain connects TRBV6-1 to TRBJ2-7; 9 positions agree with TRBD1. Germline V lookup: CDR1 MNHNS, CDR2 SASEGT. CDR3 length equals 16 residues. J was trimmed by 2 bases and V by 8 bases; bases with no gene match: 13. The chain's CDR3 is CASSNLPGQGTYEQYF. The CDR3 nucleotides are TGTGCCAGCTCTAACCTTCCGGGACAGGGTACCTACGAGCAGTACTTC.

The chain recombines TRBV2 with TRBJ1-5; D is unclear. With 2 bases removed from V and 5 bases from J, the gap between germline ends came to 7 bases. Per germline, CDR1 SNHLY and CDR2 FYNNEI. CDR3 length: 13 residues. Here the CDR3 reads CASSESRDQPQHF. In DNA, the CDR3 is TGTGCCAGCAGTGAATCCCGGGATCAGCCCCAGCATTTT.

The rearrangement uses TRBV9 and TRBJ1-4; 7 bases line up with TRBD1. The CDR3 runs to 15 residues. Losses at the gene ends were 6 bases for V and 5 bases for J; bases not matched to a gene: 10. CDR1 and CDR2 (germline): SGDLS, YYNGEE. CDR3 bases: TGTGCCAGCACCAAATCCGGGACAGCAAATGAAAAACTGTTTTTT. Its protein product is CASTKSGTANEKLFF.

This chain uses TRBV24-1 with TRBJ1-2; D call uncertain. V lost 3 bases to trimming and J lost 3 bases, with 10 bases between them. The CDR3 has 14 residues. Germline CDR1 is KGHDR and CDR2 is SFDVKD. Here the CDR3 DNA reads TGTGCCACCAGTGATCCCCCGAAGGACTATGGCTACACCTTC. Protein sequence: CATSDPPKDYGYTF.

V and J are TRBV5-5 and TRBJ2-7; perhaps D is TRBD1 or TRBD2 (5 bases each). Germline CDR1 SGHKS, CDR2 YYEKEE (reference sequence). V lost 6 bases and J 5 bases, leaving 18 bases between the germline ends. The CDR3 is 14 amino acids. DNA of the CDR3: TGTGCCAGCAACTACCGGGACCTTGGGGACGAGCAGTACTTC. This sequence encodes CASNYRDLGDEQYF.

This clonotype appeared a few times. The V and J genes are TRBV5-1 and TRBJ1-4, with D possibly being TRBD1 (5 bases). Germline assignment: CDR1 SGHRS and CDR2 YFSETQ. This CDR3 is 16 amino acids long. The V end lost 3 bases, the J end lost 3 bases, and 15 bases lay between the germline ends. In nucleotides, the CDR3 is TGCGCCAGCAGCTGGGACGGCGGAGAAGCTAATGAAAAACTGTTTTTT. Its protein product is CASSWDGGEANEKLFF.

This clonotype showed up many times. The V gene is TRBV4-2, the J gene TRBJ1-6; 8 bases agree with TRBD1. Germline trimming cut 1 base from V and 8 bases from J; bases unmatched to any gene: 10. The CDR3 runs to 17 residues. The germline gives CDR1 LGHNA, CDR2 YNFKEQ. The CDR3 region is CASSQAGRLTGDSPLHF. The CDR3 bases are TGTGCCAGCAGCCAAGCGGGTCGATTGACAGGGGATTCACCCCTCCACTTT.

V usage is TRBV7-6 and J usage is TRBJ2-5, with 7 bases that match TRBD2. The ends lost 2 bases at V and 5 bases at J; junction bases unmatched: 11. This CDR3 spans 16 amino acids. Per germline, CDR1 SGHVS and CDR2 FNYEAQ. DNA of the CDR3: TGTGCCAGCAGCTTATTTGCGGGAGTCCAAGGGGAGACCCAGTACTTC. It codes for CASSLFAGVQGETQYF.

The V call is TRBV6-6, the J call TRBJ1-5, with a possible D match to TRBD1 (6 bases). The CDR3 runs 15 residues. CDR1 is MNHNY and CDR2 is SVGAGI in the germline V gene (reference sequence). V was pared by 5 bases and J by 2 bases, with 13 bases between. DNA of the CDR3: TGTGCCAGCAGTCAACAGGGTAATGGCAATCAGCCCCAGCATTTT. Residues: CASSQQGNGNQPQHF.